This TCR delta chain was recovered during a study of γδ T cells in repeated Plasmodium falciparum infection. Study in general: Malaria-naive adults were infected with P. falciparum NF54 four times over about 600 days.

In its sample, this clone was seen a few times. TCRdb's entry gives the protein of a much larger clone, which mismatches this DNA's translation at residue 4, likely from a read error; the protein reported here is translated from the DNA. Germline trimming cut 4 bases from V and 0 bases from J; bases unmatched to any gene: 16. The CDR3 has 20 amino acids. The germline V gene has CDR1 VTNFRS and CDR2 LTSSGIE (reference sequence). Bulk repertoires came from Vgamma9/Vdelta2+ or Vdelta2-negative gammadelta T cells flow-sorted from PBMC. TRG and TRD sequences were obtained from every sorted gammadelta sample. TCRdb reanalysed the multiplex PCR reads via CATT. In the table there are some 51,000 delta-chain clones, about 1.9% of which are singletons.

The sequencing sample was made of gamma-delta T cells from blood. The V and J genes are TRAV36/DV7 and TRDJ3, with 7 bases matching TRDD3. No J segment appears in TCRdb, so it was assigned here by matching the sequence to germline. The receptor's source is a pool of human donors (malaria-infected and uninfected, not separated). The CDR3 here is CAVKVLGTPLRSWDTRQMFF. As DNA, the CDR3 is TGTGCTGTGAAGGTACTGGGGACGCCATTACGCTCCTGGGACACCCGACAGATGTTTTTC.